Here is one TCR beta chain with its context. Its antigen is not identified. Time point given: pre-treatment sample, taken before nivolumab and TIL therapy. Pleural nodules or supraclavicular lymph nodes made up most of the excised metastases sampled. This sample was included in a study of TIL therapy for anti-PD-1-resistant metastatic lung cancer. The libraries were made with immunoSEQ v3. Using immunoSEQ multiplex PCR, the repertoire was profiled, and TCRdb retains in-frame clones only, with some absent. The table lists approximately 92,000 clones, about three fifths of them singletons, with 9.5% to 12% in the top ten. Study-level findings and limits: Many TIL product clones were absent from baseline tumor, suggesting clonal contraction. Treatment-naive, never-smoker and oncogene-addicted patients were overrepresented in this highly selected cohort. Compared with baseline intratumoral T cells, expanded TIL cultures were more clonal and less diverse (around 5.7% vs 31%).

The receptor was derived from a person aged 25 to 79 with non-small cell lung cancer. This sample comprised tumor tissue, obtained at baseline.

The CDR3: CASSPLASPYEQYF. CDR3 bases: TGTGCCAGCAGCCCCCTAGCGTCCCCCTACGAGCAGTACTTC. This chain connects TRBV13 to TRBJ2-7; D may be TRBD2 (6 bases). There are 14 residues in the CDR3. Trimming pared 5 bases from V and 2 bases from J, leaving 13 bases between. The V gene's germline CDR1 is PRHDT and CDR2 FYEKMQ (reference sequence).